The clone carrying this T cell receptor (beta chain) was recorded at least ten times. As yet, its antigen is unknown. The sample comes from a study of human T cells and chemical hapten exposure. Each cDNA molecule in the library carried unique molecular identifiers. TCRdb independently ran MiXCR on the RACE reads; one entry per CDR3 protein. The data show a few hundred thousand distinct CDR3 sequences, about 5% seen once. Broader study findings: Those TCRs sitting above 1 in 1000 frequency stayed the same with DPC sensitization.

Germline values: CDR1 SGHTA, CDR2 FQGNSA. V gave up 4 bases and J gave up 1 base, with 9 bases separating them. This CDR3 region has 14 residues. Time point indicated: pre-sensitization, week 0. The treatment is: therapeutic diphenylcyclopropenone sensitization with weekly scalp DPC. This clonotype originated in a woman younger than 35 with alopecia areata. Some clones in this sample may be carry-over from other donors' samples. The chain combines TRBV7-2 with TRBJ2-3; D not certain. The sample in question was whole blood, obtained in connection with sensitization to the hapten diphenylcyclopropenone (DPC). The CDR3 DNA reads as TGTGCCAGCAGCTATCAGAGCGGCACAGATACGCAGTATTTT. Encoded protein: CASSYQSGTDTQYF. Variable domain in full (rest from reference TRBV7-2 and TRBJ2-3): GAGVSQSPSNKVTEKGKDVELRCDPISGHTALYWYRQSLGQGLEFLIYFQGNSAPDKSGLPSDRFSAERTGGSVSTLTIQRTQQEDSAVYLCASSYQSGTDTQYFGPGTRLTVL.